This T cell receptor beta chain was retrieved from a study of tumor and adjacent non-tumor tissue in lung cancer. Background on the study: Stage I to III disease affected approximately 11 men and 4 or 5 women aged roughly 31 to 76. On average, productive TCRbeta reads reached roughly 3.9 million per sample.

Whole-study findings and limits: Significantly higher TCR diversity was found in tumor than normal lung.

Points on this clonotype: Antigen specificity is unknown.

The template was RNA from unsorted bulk tissue. This non-tumor lung sample came from over 3 cm beyond the tumor edge. Looked up from germline, CDR1 is LGHNA and CDR2 is YNFKEQ. CDR3 length: 14 residues. V gave up 0 bases and J gave up 7 bases, with 12 bases separating them. A modified ARM-PCR protocol with three rounds of nested PCR amplified TCRbeta. TCRdb fed the multiplex PCR reads into MiXCR, producing one record per CDR3 protein. The data contain about 98,000 distinct CDR3 sequences, more than 80% of them singletons. V usage is TRBV4-2 and J usage is TRBJ1-1; no reliable D call. The receptor was derived from a man aged 55-75 years with small cell lung cancer. Sequences were obtained from distant non-tumor lung tissue. The CDR3 sequence: CASSQDALVDEAFF. In DNA, the CDR3 is TGTGCCAGCAGCCAAGACGCCCTGGTGGATGAAGCTTTCTTT.